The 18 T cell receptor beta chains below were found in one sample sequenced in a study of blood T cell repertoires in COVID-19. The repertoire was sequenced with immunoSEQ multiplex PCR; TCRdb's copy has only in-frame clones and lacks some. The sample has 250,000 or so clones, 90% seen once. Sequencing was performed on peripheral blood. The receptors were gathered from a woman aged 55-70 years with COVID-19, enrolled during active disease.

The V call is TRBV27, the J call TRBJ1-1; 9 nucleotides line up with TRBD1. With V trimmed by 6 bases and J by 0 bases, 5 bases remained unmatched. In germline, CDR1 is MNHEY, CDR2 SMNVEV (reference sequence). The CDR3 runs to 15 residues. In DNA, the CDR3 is TGTGCCAGCAGGGGGACAGGGAGACTGAACACTGAAGCTTTCTTT. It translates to CASRGTGRLNTEAFF.

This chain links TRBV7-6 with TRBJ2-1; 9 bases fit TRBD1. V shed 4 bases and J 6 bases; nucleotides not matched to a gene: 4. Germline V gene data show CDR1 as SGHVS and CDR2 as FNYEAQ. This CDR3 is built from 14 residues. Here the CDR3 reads CASSSGTGLNEQFF. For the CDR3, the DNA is TGTGCCAGCAGCTCCGGGACAGGGCTCAATGAGCAGTTCTTC.

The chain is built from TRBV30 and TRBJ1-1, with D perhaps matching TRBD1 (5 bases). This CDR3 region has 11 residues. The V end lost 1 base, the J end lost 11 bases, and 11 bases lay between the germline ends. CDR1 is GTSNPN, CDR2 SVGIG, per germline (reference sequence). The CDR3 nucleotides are TGTGCCTGGAGTGATGACAGAGGCGCTTTCTTT. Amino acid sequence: CAWSDDRGAFF.

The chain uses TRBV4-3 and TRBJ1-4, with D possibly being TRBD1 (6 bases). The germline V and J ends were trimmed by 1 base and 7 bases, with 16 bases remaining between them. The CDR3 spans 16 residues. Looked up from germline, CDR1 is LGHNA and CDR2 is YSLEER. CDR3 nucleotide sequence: TGCGCCAGCAGCCAAGTCAGACAGGCGGGAGGTGAAAAACTGTTTTTT. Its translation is CASSQVRQAGGEKLFF.

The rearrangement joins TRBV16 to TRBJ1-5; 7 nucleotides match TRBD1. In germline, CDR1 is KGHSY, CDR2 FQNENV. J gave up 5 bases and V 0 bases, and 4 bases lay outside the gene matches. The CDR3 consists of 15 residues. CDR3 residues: CASSQSGTADQPQHF. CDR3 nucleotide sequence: TGTGCCAGCAGCCAATCCGGGACAGCGGATCAGCCCCAGCATTTT.

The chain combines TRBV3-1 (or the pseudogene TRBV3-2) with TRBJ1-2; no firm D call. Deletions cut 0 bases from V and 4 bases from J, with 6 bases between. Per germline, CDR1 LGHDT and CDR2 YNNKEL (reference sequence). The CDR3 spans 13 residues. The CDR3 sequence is CASSQDTVYGYTF. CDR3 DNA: TGTGCCAGCAGCCAAGATACGGTCTATGGCTACACCTTC.

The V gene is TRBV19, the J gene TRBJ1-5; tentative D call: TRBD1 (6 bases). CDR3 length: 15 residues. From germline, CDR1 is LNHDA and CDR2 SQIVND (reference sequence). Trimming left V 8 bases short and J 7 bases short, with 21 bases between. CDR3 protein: CASCSPAGGRQPQHF. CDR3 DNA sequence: TGTGCCAGTTGTTCCCCCGCTGGGGGCCGGCAGCCCCAGCATTTT.

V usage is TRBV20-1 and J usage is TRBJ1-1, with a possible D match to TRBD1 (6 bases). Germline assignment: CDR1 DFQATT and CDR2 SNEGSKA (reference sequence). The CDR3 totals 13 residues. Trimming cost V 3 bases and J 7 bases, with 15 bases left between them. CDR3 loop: CSASVQGLSEAFF. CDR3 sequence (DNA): TGCAGTGCTAGTGTACAGGGACTAAGTGAAGCTTTCTTT.

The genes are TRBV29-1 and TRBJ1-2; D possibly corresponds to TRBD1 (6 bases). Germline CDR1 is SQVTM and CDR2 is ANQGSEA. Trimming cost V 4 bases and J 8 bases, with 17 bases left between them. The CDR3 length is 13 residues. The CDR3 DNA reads TGCAGCGTTGGGGGTTCAGGGGCGGAGGGCTACACCTTC. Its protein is CSVGGSGAEGYTF.

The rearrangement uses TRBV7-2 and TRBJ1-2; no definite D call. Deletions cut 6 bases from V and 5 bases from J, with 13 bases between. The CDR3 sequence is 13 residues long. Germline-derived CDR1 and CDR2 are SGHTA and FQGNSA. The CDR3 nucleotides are TGTGCCAGCAGAGAATTCCAGGTTTATGGCTACACCTTC. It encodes CASREFQVYGYTF. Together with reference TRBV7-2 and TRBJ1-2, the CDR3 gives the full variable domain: GAGVSQSPSNKVTEKGKDVELRCDPISGHTALYWYRQSLGQGLEFLIYFQGNSAPDKSGLPSDRFSAERTGGSVSTLTIQRTQQEDSAVYLCASREFQVYGYTFGSGTRLTVV.

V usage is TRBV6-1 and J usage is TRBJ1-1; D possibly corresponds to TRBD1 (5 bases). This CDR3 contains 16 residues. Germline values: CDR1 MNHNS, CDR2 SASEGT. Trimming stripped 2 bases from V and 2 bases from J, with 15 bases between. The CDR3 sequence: CASSEPGGGSNTEAFF. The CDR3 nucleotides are TGTGCCAGCAGTGAACCTGGGGGGGGGAGTAACACTGAAGCTTTCTTT.

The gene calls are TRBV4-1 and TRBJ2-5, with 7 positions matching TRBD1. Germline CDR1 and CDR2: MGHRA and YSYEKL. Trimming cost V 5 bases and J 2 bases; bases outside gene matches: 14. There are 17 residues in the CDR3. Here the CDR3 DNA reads TGCGCCAGCAGCAAAGGAACCGGGACAGTCATACAAGAGACCCAGTACTTC. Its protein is CASSKGTGTVIQETQYF.

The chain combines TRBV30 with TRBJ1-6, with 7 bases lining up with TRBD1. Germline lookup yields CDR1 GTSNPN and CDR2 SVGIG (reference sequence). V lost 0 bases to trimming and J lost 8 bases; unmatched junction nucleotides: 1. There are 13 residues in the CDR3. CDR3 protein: CAWSVQGDSPLHF. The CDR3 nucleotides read TGTGCCTGGAGTGTCCAGGGGGATTCACCCCTCCACTTT.

CDR3 region: CASSYSQGLTQPQHF. In DNA, the CDR3 is TGTGCCAGCAGTTACTCGCAGGGCTTGACTCAGCCCCAGCATTTT. The chain links TRBV6-2 or TRBV6-3 to TRBJ1-5; possible D gene TRBD1, 5 bases. V was shortened by 0 bases and J by 6 bases, with 12 bases between the two germline ends. CDR1 MNHEY and CDR2 SVGEGT come from the germline V gene. This CDR3 contains 15 residues.

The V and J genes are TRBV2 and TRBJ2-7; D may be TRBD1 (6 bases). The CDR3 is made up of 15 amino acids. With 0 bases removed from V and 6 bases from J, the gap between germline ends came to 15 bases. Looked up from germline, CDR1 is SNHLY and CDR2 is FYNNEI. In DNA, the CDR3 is TGTGCCAGCAGTGAAGCCCCTGGACAGATTTCCGAGCAGTACTTC. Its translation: CASSEAPGQISEQYF.

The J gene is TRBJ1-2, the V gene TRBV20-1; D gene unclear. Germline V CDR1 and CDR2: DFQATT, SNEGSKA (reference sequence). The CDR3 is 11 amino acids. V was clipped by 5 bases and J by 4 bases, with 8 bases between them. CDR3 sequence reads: CSAEEGYGYTF. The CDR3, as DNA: TGCAGTGCTGAAGAGGGCTATGGCTACACCTTC.

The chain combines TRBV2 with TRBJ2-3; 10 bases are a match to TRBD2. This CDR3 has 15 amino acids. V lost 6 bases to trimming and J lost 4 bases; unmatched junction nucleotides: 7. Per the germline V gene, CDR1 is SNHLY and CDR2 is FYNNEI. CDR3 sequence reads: CASRNSGGPPDTQYF. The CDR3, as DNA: TGTGCCAGCAGAAATAGCGGGGGGCCCCCAGATACGCAGTATTTT.

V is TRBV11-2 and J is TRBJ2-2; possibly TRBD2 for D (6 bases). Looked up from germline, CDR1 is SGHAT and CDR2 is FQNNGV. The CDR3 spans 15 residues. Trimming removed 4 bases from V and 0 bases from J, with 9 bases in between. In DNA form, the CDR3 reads TGTGCCAGCAGCTGGCGGGGTGCGAACACCGGGGAGCTGTTTTTT. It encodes CASSWRGANTGELFF. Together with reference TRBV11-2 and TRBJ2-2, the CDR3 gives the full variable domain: EAGVAQSPRYKIIEKRQSVAFWCNPISGHATLYWYQQILGQGPKLLIQFQNNGVVDDSQLPKDRFSAERLKGVDSTLKIQPAKLEDSAVYLCASSWRGANTGELFFGEGSRLTVL.